The text below deals with one TCR beta chain. This entry belongs to a study of blood T cell repertoires in COVID-19. Background on the study: From the United States, Italy and Spain came samples of acute and convalescent COVID-19. The analysed material was cDNA or gDNA that came from T cells, B-cell-depleted T cells, or PBMCs.

Seattle patients were enrolled while actively infected and followed longitudinally. Study processing details: Estimated nucleated cell counts came from reference gene primer amplification. Libraries were prepared by immunoSEQ multiplex PCR; TCRdb keeps only in-frame clonotypes and omits some of them. For V, J and clone size, that table is used; D and trimming come from the DNA. The sample lists about 58,000 clones, approximately 78% occurring once. This receptor was identified in a man between 60 and 70 years old with COVID-19, enrolled during active disease. The sequencing input was peripheral blood.

This CDR3 reads CASSVARAGATDTQYF. The CDR3 nucleotides are TGTGCCAGCAGCGTAGCTAGAGCGGGGGCCACAGATACGCAGTATTTT. The V gene is TRBV9, the J gene TRBJ2-3, with 8 bases lining up with TRBD2. Germline V gene sequence: CDR1 SGDLS, CDR2 YYNGEE. There are 16 residues in the CDR3. V gave up 0 bases and J gave up 2 bases; unmatched junction bases: 5.